The text below deals with one TCR beta chain. The CDR3 is made up of 16 amino acids. Germline lookup yields CDR1 KGHDR and CDR2 SFDVKD. The trim removed 2 bases at V and 8 bases at J, leaving 11 bases unmatched. Methods used by the authors: Estimation of nucleated cell counts was performed using reference gene primer amplification. Method: immunoSEQ multiplex PCR; TCRdb's copy keeps in-frame clones and lacks some. V and J calls and clone size are as listed in that table; D and trimming were resolved from the DNA. The table lists about 120,000 clones, almost 90% of them singletons. These data originate in a study of blood T cell repertoires in COVID-19. For the study at large: There were acute and convalescent COVID-19 samples, and they came from the United States, Italy and Spain. Sources were T cells, B-cell-depleted T cells, or PBMCs; the material itself was cDNA or gDNA.

Sequencing was done on a sample of peripheral blood. The clonotype originates from a woman in her 50s with active or convalescent COVID-19. This rearrangement joins TRBV24-1 to TRBJ1-2; 9 nucleotides match TRBD1. In DNA, the CDR3 is TGTGCCACCAGTGATTCCCCGTACGACGGACAGGGGGGCTACACCTTC. It specifies CATSDSPYDGQGGYTF.